Below, 19 T cell receptor beta chains from the same sample are listed, as sequenced in a study of T cells after yellow fever vaccination. TCRdb re-called the 5' RACE reads with MiXCR, one entry per CDR3 protein. The sample includes hundreds of thousands of distinct CDR3 sequences, roughly 13% of them seen just once. The source material was PBMCs, sampled on the day of the yellow fever booster vaccination. Receptors were obtained from a man under 40 who received the YFV17D yellow fever vaccine.

This clonotype was seen ten or more times. The chain carries TRBV5-1 and TRBJ2-1; D tentatively fits TRBD1 or TRBD2 (5 bases each). This CDR3 is 14 amino acids long. V was pared by 4 bases and J by 6 bases, with 14 bases between. Germline V gene sequence: CDR1 SGHRS, CDR2 YFSETQ. The CDR3 is CASSHGTLGNEQFF. As DNA, the CDR3 is TGCGCCAGCAGCCACGGGACCTTAGGCAATGAGCAGTTCTTC.

This clonotype occurred many times. The V and J genes are TRBV6-1 and TRBJ2-1; D is ambiguous. V gave up 6 bases and J gave up 5 bases, with 11 bases separating them. Germline V CDR1 and CDR2: MNHNS, SASEGT. The CDR3 totals 13 residues. CDR3 DNA: TGTGCCAGCAGGCGTGTTCAGAACAATGAGCAGTTCTTC. Amino acids: CASRRVQNNEQFF.

The rearrangement links TRBV11-2 to TRBJ2-1; 12 bases agree with TRBD2. From germline, CDR1 is SGHAT and CDR2 FQNNGV. The CDR3 has 16 amino acids. The junction had 10 bases not matched to a gene; V was cut back by 4 bases and J by 9 bases. The CDR3 loop is CASSSPGTSGLGEQFF. The CDR3 DNA reads as TGTGCCAGCAGCTCTCCCGGGACTAGCGGGTTGGGTGAGCAGTTCTTC.

The chain has TRBV7-9 and TRBJ2-1, with D perhaps matching TRBD1 or TRBD2 (6 bases each). The CDR3 contains 16 residues. The ends were cut back, 4 bases at V and 7 bases at J, with 20 bases in the middle. Germline V gene data show CDR1 as SEHNR and CDR2 as FQNEAQ (reference sequence). The DNA of the CDR3 is TGTGCCAGCAGCTCTATAGCGGTTATGAGGGGGAATGAGCAGTTCTTC. Amino acid sequence: CASSSIAVMRGNEQFF.

This clonotype was seen only a few times. This chain connects TRBV12-3 or TRBV12-4 to TRBJ2-5; 9 bases are shared with TRBD2. The length of the CDR3 is 15 residues. V dropped 2 bases and J dropped 5; count of bases not matched to a gene: 6. CDR3 in amino acids: CASSLTSGRFETQYF. The CDR3 nucleotides read TGTGCCAGCAGTTTAACGAGCGGGAGGTTCGAGACCCAGTACTTC.

The chain is built from TRBV20-1 and TRBJ2-2, with D maybe TRBD2 (6 bases). Trimming cost V 6 bases and J 1 base, with 18 bases left between them. This CDR3 has 16 amino acids. CDR1 is DFQATT, CDR2 SNEGSKA, per germline (reference sequence). As DNA, the CDR3 is TGCAGTGCAACCAACCTCGGGGGACGGAACACCGGGGAGCTGTTTTTT. This gives the protein CSATNLGGRNTGELFF.

The chain recombines TRBV7-2 with TRBJ1-2, with D tentatively TRBD1 (6 bases). Germline lookup yields CDR1 SGHTA and CDR2 FQGNSA. V shed 5 bases and J shed 8 bases, with 18 bases lying between them. CDR3 size: 14 residues. CDR3 coding DNA: TGTGCCAGCAGCACGGACAGCCGATTGGGAGGCTACACCTTC. This gives the protein CASSTDSRLGGYTF.

The chain combines TRBV6-1 with TRBJ2-7; 13 positions match TRBD2. V gave up 5 bases and J gave up 0 bases; unmatched junction bases: 7. The CDR3 has 17 residues. Per germline, CDR1 MNHNS and CDR2 SASEGT. CDR3 sequence (DNA): TGTGCCAGCAGTCTAACACGGACTAGCGGGAGCTCCTACGAGCAGTACTTC. Protein product: CASSLTRTSGSSYEQYF.

This clonotype appeared a few times. The genes are TRBV7-8 and TRBJ1-6; TRBD1 might be the D (5 bases). Germline CDR1 is SGHVS and CDR2 is FQNEAQ. The V and J ends lost 1 base and 6 bases respectively, with 10 bases between them. The CDR3 has 15 residues. Here the CDR3 DNA reads TGTGCCAGCAGCTTAGACGGGGGGTCTAATTCACCCCTCCACTTT. It is translated as CASSLDGGSNSPLHF.

In this sample, this clonotype turned up many times. The gene calls are TRBV10-3 and TRBJ2-1, with 9 nucleotides matching TRBD2. The germline CDR1 and CDR2 sequences are ENHRY and SYGVKD. The CDR3 is 15 amino acids. V was pared by 4 bases and J by 8 bases, with 9 bases of the junction left unmatched. The CDR3 region has the DNA TGTGCCATCAGTGTGTCCCGATCTAGCGGGGATGAGCAGTTCTTC. Translating it yields CAISVSRSSGDEQFF.

The rearrangement uses TRBV28 and TRBJ2-5, with 7 bases identical to TRBD2. J lost 8 bases, V lost 7 bases, and 10 bases had no gene match. This CDR3 is 13 amino acids long. Germline CDR1 is MDHEN and CDR2 is SYDVKM. This CDR3 is CASTLAGSGTQYF. For the CDR3, the DNA is TGTGCCAGCACCTTAGCGGGTTCAGGAACCCAGTACTTC.

V and J are TRBV4-2 and TRBJ1-1; D might be TRBD1 (6 bases). The CDR3 runs to 14 residues. Trimming pared 0 bases from V and 5 bases from J, leaving 10 bases between. Per the germline V gene, CDR1 is LGHNA and CDR2 is YNFKEQ. The CDR3 protein is CASSQDRGRTEAFF. Written as DNA, the CDR3 is TGTGCCAGCAGCCAAGATAGGGGGAGAACTGAAGCTTTCTTT.

This clonotype was counted between two and nine times. This chain links TRBV6-6 with TRBJ1-1; D is uncertain. This CDR3 is 13 amino acids long. The germline gives CDR1 MNHNY, CDR2 SVGAGI (reference sequence). Between the trimmed V and J ends, which lost 5 bases and 0 bases, there was a span of 7 bases. The CDR3 DNA follows: TGTGCCAGCAGTCAGGAACTGAACACTGAAGCTTTCTTT. Residues: CASSQELNTEAFF.

V is TRBV9 and J is TRBJ2-1; 10 bases align to TRBD2. Germline V CDR1 and CDR2: SGDLS, YYNGEE. There are 17 residues in the CDR3. The junction had 3 bases not matched to a gene; V was cut back by 0 bases and J by 0 bases. The CDR3 spells CASSVGTSGSSYNEQFF. The CDR3 DNA is TGTGCCAGCAGCGTAGGGACTAGCGGTAGCTCCTACAATGAGCAGTTCTTC.

This clonotype occurred a few times. The CDR3 DNA reads as TGCAGTGCTAAACACCGGACCCTCTACAATGAGCAGTTCTTC. Translating gives CSAKHRTLYNEQFF. This rearrangement joins TRBV20-1 to TRBJ2-1, with D unresolved. Trimming pared 4 bases from V and 3 bases from J, leaving 13 bases between. In germline, CDR1 is DFQATT, CDR2 SNEGSKA (reference sequence). CDR3 length: 14 amino acids.

The J gene is TRBJ2-3, the V gene TRBV2, with D perhaps matching TRBD1 (6 bases). With 8 bases removed from V and 4 bases from J, the gap between germline ends came to 28 bases. This CDR3 region has 18 residues. Germline CDR1 and CDR2: SNHLY and FYNNEI. This CDR3 reads CASCRQALPGWTADTQYF. Written as DNA, the CDR3 is TGTGCCAGCTGTCGACAGGCTCTTCCCGGTTGGACTGCAGATACGCAGTATTTT.

The V and J genes are TRBV10-3 and TRBJ2-7; D gene ambiguous. Germline V gene data show CDR1 as ENHRY and CDR2 as SYGVKD. V lost 3 bases to trimming and J lost 2 bases, with 11 bases between them. The CDR3 runs 14 residues. CDR3 coding DNA: TGTGCCATCAGTGACGGGCGGTGGGCCTACGAGCAGTACTTC. Amino acid sequence: CAISDGRWAYEQYF.

This clonotype occurred a few times. V usage is TRBV11-1 and J usage is TRBJ1-2; 9 nucleotides match TRBD1. From germline, CDR1 is SGHAT and CDR2 FQDESV (reference sequence). CDR3 length equals 16 residues. The V and J ends lost 6 bases and 2 bases, in that order; junction bases with no gene match: 10. The DNA for the CDR3 is TGTGCCAGCAGTCCAGGAGGGACAGGGCAAAACTATGGCTACACCTTC. Translation: CASSPGGTGQNYGYTF.

The genes are TRBV4-3 and TRBJ2-7; no clear D gene. Germline CDR1 reads LGHNA; CDR2 reads YSLEER. Trimming left V 0 bases short and J 2 bases short, with 8 bases between. The CDR3 extends over 14 amino acids. CDR3 in amino acids: CASSQETGPYEQYF. DNA for the CDR3: TGCGCCAGCAGCCAAGAGACCGGGCCCTACGAGCAGTACTTC.